These T cell receptor beta chains were read from a single sample in a study of blood T cell repertoires in COVID-19. Data came from immunoSEQ multiplex PCR; TCRdb stores just in-frame clones and leaves some out. The sample lists about 200,000 clones, more than 75% occurring once. The sequencing sample was made of peripheral blood. All receptors come from a woman of 80 years or more with acute or convalescent COVID-19. CDR3s include the opening cysteine and the closing phenylalanine or tryptophan. The D gene is left open where the match is weak. Clone size is given for some rows only: seen once, a few or many times, or a class if the clone is expanded.

>TRBD2|TRBJ2-7|NA|TRBV3-1/TRBV3-2
TGTGCCAGCCAAGGACTAGCGGGGAACGAGCAGTACTTC
CASQGLAGNEQYF
>TRBD1|TRBJ1-3|NA|TRBV11-2
TGTGCCAGCAGCCGAGACAGGGCATCGTCTGGAAACACCATATATTTT
CASSRDRASSGNTIYF
>TRBD1|TRBJ2-7|NA|TRBV7-2
TGTGCCAGCAGCTTAGCGCCGACAGGGATGTGGAACGAGCAGTACTTC
CASSLAPTGMWNEQYF
>NA|TRBJ1-2|NA|TRBV3-1/TRBV3-2
TGTGCCAGCAGCCAATATTTTGGCTACACCTTC
CASSQYFGYTF
>NA|TRBJ1-1|once|TRBV19
TGTGCCAGTAGTATAGTGGGGGGGAAGAACACTGAAGCTTTCTTT
CASSIVGGKNTEAFF
>TRBD2|TRBJ2-1|NA|TRBV19
TGTGCCAGTAGTGTGGGACTAGCGGGAGGGGGGAATGAGCAGTTCTTC
CASSVGLAGGGNEQFF
>NA|TRBJ1-2|once|TRBV7-2
TGTGCCAGCAGCTTAGCGCGAGGGAAAAAAGGCTACACCTTC
CASSLARGKKGYTF
>TRBD2|TRBJ2-5|NA|TRBV5-1
TGCGCCAGCAGCTTGTTCGGACTAGCGGAGACCCAGTACTTC
CASSLFGLAETQYF
>TRBD1|TRBJ2-7|NA|TRBV7-9
TGTGCCAGCAGCTCCAGGGACAGGCCCACCTACGAGCAGTACTTC
CASSSRDRPTYEQYF
>TRBD1|TRBJ1-2|NA|TRBV6-5
TGTGCCAGCAGTTACCGTACGACAGGGTTTGTGAATGGCTACACCTTC
CASSYRTTGFVNGYTF
>NA|TRBJ2-7|NA|TRBV30
TGTGCCTGGAGTGTTGGCAGGGAGCAGTACTTC
CAWSVGREQYF
>TRBD1|TRBJ2-7|NA|TRBV7-8
TGTGCCAGCAGCTTATGGCCGACAGGGAACGAGCAGTACTTC
CASSLWPTGNEQYF
>NA|TRBJ2-1|NA|TRBV5-1
TGCGCCAGCGGGCCCGGCGGGATACCCTACAATGAGCAGTTCTTC
CASGPGGIPYNEQFF
>TRBD2|TRBJ2-5|NA|TRBV3-1/TRBV3-2
TGTGCCAGCAGCCCCACGACTAGCGGGATTGCAGAGACCCAGTACTTC
CASSPTTSGIAETQYF
>NA|TRBJ1-1|NA|TRBV19
TGTGCCAGTAGTTTCTTGAACACTGAAGCTTTCTTT
CASSFLNTEAFF
>NA|TRBJ1-4|NA|TRBV27
TGTGCCAGCAGTCCATGGGCCCAAGAAAAACTGTTTTTT
CASSPWAQEKLFF
>NA|TRBJ2-5|NA|TRBV27
TGTGCCAGCAGTTTCTGGGTGGGCGAGGAGACCCAGTACTTC
CASSFWVGEETQYF
>NA|TRBJ1-5|once|TRBV5-1
TGCGCCAGCAGCTATTGGACACCGGCGGTTCGCAATCAGCCCCAGCATTTT
CASSYWTPAVRNQPQHF
>NA|TRBJ2-7|NA|TRBV6-2/TRBV6-3
TGTGCCAGCAGCCGGCGGGGATGGGGAACTTACGAGCAGTACTTC
CASSRRGWGTYEQYF
>TRBD1|TRBJ1-5|NA|TRBV5-1
TGCGCCAGCAGCACCTCAGGGGGCTTGAATCAGCCCCAGCATTTT
CASSTSGGLNQPQHF
>TRBD2|TRBJ2-5|NA|TRBV5-1
TGCGCCAGCAGCATACTAGCGGGAGAGACCCAGTACTTC
CASSILAGETQYF
>TRBD2|TRBJ2-1|NA|TRBV7-2
TGTGCCAGCAGCCCGAGCGGGACTTACAATGAGCAGTTCTTC
CASSPSGTYNEQFF
>NA|TRBJ1-1|NA|TRBV30
TGTGCCTGGAATAGAAGGGGGATAAACGCTGAAGCTTTCTTT
CAWNRRGINAEAFF
>NA|TRBJ2-3|once|TRBV7-2
TGTGCCAGCAGCTTAGCTACCAGTGTGGATACGCAGTATTTT
CASSLATSVDTQYF
>NA|TRBJ2-5|NA|TRBV5-1
TGCGCCAGCAGCTTGTTGGGGCAGGGCCAAGAGACCCAGTACTTC
CASSLLGQGQETQYF
>NA|TRBJ2-1|NA|TRBV19
TGTGCCAGTAGTATCTCCAGCGCCAACTACAATGAGCAGTTCTTC
CASSISSANYNEQFF
>NA|TRBJ2-1|NA|TRBV6-6
TGTGCCAGCAGTGATAGCTCCTACAATGAGCAGTTCTTC
CASSDSSYNEQFF
>TRBD1|TRBJ1-3|NA|TRBV6-5
TGTGCCAGCAGGCGGGACAGAGCTTCCGGAAACACCATATATTTT
CASRRDRASGNTIYF
>NA|TRBJ1-2|NA|TRBV9
TGTGCCAGCAGCGCCCACGCGCGGGGATCGGAGGGCTACACCTTC
CASSAHARGSEGYTF
>NA|TRBJ1-2|NA|TRBV7-2
TGTGCCAGCAGCCCAGACAGAACGAACTATGGCTACACCTTC
CASSPDRTNYGYTF
>NA|TRBJ1-4|NA|TRBV29-1
TGCAGCGTTTGGGAGGGAGATGAAAAACTGTTTTTT
CSVWEGDEKLFF
>TRBD1|TRBJ2-1|NA|TRBV5-1
TGCGCCAGCAGCTTACAAACAGGGGGTAATGAGCAGTTCTTC
CASSLQTGGNEQFF
>NA|TRBJ1-2|NA|TRBV4-1
TGCGCCAGCAGCCAAGCGCGACAGCTTAACTATGGCTACACCTTC
CASSQARQLNYGYTF
>NA|TRBJ1-3|NA|TRBV6-2/TRBV6-3
TGTGCCAGCAGCGTCGGGGGGTTCGGAAACACCATATATTTT
CASSVGGFGNTIYF
>NA|TRBJ2-5|NA|TRBV28
TGTGCCAGCAGTGCTCGAGATCAAGAGACCCAGTACTTC
CASSARDQETQYF
>NA|TRBJ2-1|NA|TRBV18
TGTGCCAGCTCACCACCTGGCACGGGGGAGTGGAATGAGCAGTTCTTC
CASSPPGTGEWNEQFF
>NA|TRBJ1-4|NA|TRBV7-9
TGTGCCAGCAAGCAGGGTGCAACTAATGAAAAACTGTTTTTT
CASKQGATNEKLFF